This TCR beta chain appears in the sequencing data of a study of sequential checkpoint blockade in melanoma. Assay: immunoSEQ multiplex PCR; the TCRdb copy retains only in-frame clones and omits some. The sample has 25,000 to 35,000 clones, approximately 86% seen once. Treatment defined: randomized to nivolumab then ipilimumab (arm A) or the reverse (arm B). No patient had prior DNA-damaging chemotherapy. From thawed PBMCs, live CD3+CD8+ cells negative for CD19 and CD56 were sorted. The sample here was CD8+ T cells sorted from blood (inferred from file names), taken from a patient given nivolumab and ipilimumab in sequence. This receptor was taken from a human donor with melanoma.

For the CDR3, the DNA is TGTGCCAGCAGTTTTCCAACTAGCGGGGGGGCCCAGGGCACAGATACGCAGTATTTT. Encoded protein: CASSFPTSGGAQGTDTQYF. The chain has TRBV27 and TRBJ2-3; 13 nucleotides align to TRBD2. Trimming at V came to 3 bases and at J to 1 base, leaving 10 bases not matched to a gene. Germline-derived CDR1 and CDR2 are MNHEY and SMNVEV (reference sequence). The CDR3 has 19 amino acids.